This T cell receptor beta chain was captured in a study of shared clonotypes between healthy human individuals. CDR1 is MDHEN and CDR2 is SYDVKM in the germline V gene. V dropped 8 bases and J dropped 7 bases, with 11 bases sitting between them. The length of the CDR3 is 11 residues. TCRdb keeps only in-frame clones here, not all; method: immunoSEQ multiplex PCR. The sample has under 2,500,000 clones; approximately 96% are singletons. J is TRBJ1-1 and V is TRBV28, with TRBD1 as a possible D gene (6 bases). The specimen was naive CD4+ T cells sorted from blood. Subset: CD45RA+ positively selected. This sequence originates from a man younger than 35 in good health. Written as DNA, the CDR3 is TGTGCCAGCGACGACAGGTTTGAAGCTTTCTTT. Its protein product is CASDDRFEAFF.